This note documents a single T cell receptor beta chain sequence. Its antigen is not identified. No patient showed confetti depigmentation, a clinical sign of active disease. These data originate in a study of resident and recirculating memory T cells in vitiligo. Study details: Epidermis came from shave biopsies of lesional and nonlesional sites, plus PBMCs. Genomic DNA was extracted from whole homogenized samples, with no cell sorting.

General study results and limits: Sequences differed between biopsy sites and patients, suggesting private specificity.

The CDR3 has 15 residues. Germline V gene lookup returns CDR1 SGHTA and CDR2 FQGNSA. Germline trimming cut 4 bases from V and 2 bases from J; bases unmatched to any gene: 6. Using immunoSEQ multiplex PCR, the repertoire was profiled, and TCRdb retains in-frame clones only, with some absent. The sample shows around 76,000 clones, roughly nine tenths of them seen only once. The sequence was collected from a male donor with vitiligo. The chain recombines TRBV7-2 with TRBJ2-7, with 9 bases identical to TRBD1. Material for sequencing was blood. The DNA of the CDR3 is TGTGCCAGCAGCTGGAGGGACAGGGTCACCTACGAGCAGTACTTC. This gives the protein CASSWRDRVTYEQYF.